The present TCR beta chain was sequenced within a study of shared clonotypes between healthy human individuals. Background on the study: There were three CD4 naive, three CD4 memory, two CD8 naive and one CD8 memory plates per donor.

A note on this clone: Its antigen is not identified.

This CDR3 has 14 residues. Trimming removed 5 bases from V and 6 bases from J, with 16 bases in between. Germline V lookup: CDR1 SEHNR, CDR2 FQNEAQ (reference sequence). Replicate PCRs from sorted subsets contained approximately 220 ng DNA, which is some 30,000 T cell genomes. Clones were sequenced by immunoSEQ multiplex PCR, and TCRdb holds only the in-frame ones, with some missing. The sample contains millions of clones, 90% to 95% of which appear only once. Study-wide results and limits: The small donor group covered limited genetic and exposure diversity.

The specimen was naive CD4+ T cells sorted from blood. Subset defined: CD45RA+ positively selected. This sequence joins TRBV7-9 and TRBJ1-1; tentatively, D is TRBD1 (6 bases). This TCR derives from a man younger than 30 in good health. The CDR3 nucleotides are TGTGCCAGCAGCCCGAGGAGGGGGTCGGCTGAAGCTTTCTTT. Its protein product is CASSPRRGSAEAFF.